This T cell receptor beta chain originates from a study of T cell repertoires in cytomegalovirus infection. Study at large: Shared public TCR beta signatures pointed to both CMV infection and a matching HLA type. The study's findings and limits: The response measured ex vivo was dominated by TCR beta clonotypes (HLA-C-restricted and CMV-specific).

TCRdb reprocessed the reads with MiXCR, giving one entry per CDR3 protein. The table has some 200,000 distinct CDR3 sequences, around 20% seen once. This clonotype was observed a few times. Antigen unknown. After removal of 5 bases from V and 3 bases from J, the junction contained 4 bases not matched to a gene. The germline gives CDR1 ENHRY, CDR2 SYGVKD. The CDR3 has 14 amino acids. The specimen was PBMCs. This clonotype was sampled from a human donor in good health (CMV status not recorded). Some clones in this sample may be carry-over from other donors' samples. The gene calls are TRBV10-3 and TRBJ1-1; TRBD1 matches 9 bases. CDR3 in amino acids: CAISPGQGHTEAFF. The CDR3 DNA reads TGTGCCATCAGTCCGGGACAGGGTCACACTGAAGCTTTCTTT.